This TCR beta chain appears in the sequencing data of a study of blood T cell repertoires in COVID-19. Study-wide context: COVID-19 samples from acute and convalescent phases originated in the United States, Italy and Spain.

Here immunoSEQ multiplex PCR was the method, and the copy in TCRdb shows in-frame clones only, minus some. The sample contains over 250,000 clones, roughly 88% of which appear only once. What was sequenced was peripheral blood. The sequence derives from a woman aged 30 to 39 with acute or convalescent COVID-19.

The chain's CDR3 is CASSQDIAAFNEQFF. The CDR3 DNA is TGCGCCAGCAGCCAAGATATCGCAGCGTTCAATGAGCAGTTCTTC. The chain combines TRBV4-3 with TRBJ2-1; D gene unclear. This CDR3 is built from 15 residues. The V gene lost 0 bases and the J gene lost 6 bases, with 12 bases spanning the gap. CDR1 and CDR2 from the germline V gene are LGHNA and YSLEER.